These T cell receptor beta chains were read from a single sample in a study of Graves' ophthalmopathy and Graves' hyperthyroidism. TCRdb re-called the multiplex PCR reads with MiXCR, one entry per CDR3 protein. Of 300,000 or so distinct CDR3 sequences listed, 17% are singletons. Material: peripheral blood. The receptors here all came from an adult man with Graves' ophthalmopathy. Both conserved end residues are part of each CDR3. D genes are given only for firm matches. Clone size is not always given. Where it is, it says once, few, many or a class for expanded clones.

J gene	clone size	D gene	V gene	CDR3 protein	CDR3 DNA
TRBJ1-3	many	TRBD1	TRBV27	CASSKGQGRSGNTIYF	TGTGCCAGCAGTAAGGGACAGGGGAGGTCTGGAAACACCATATATTTT
TRBJ2-4	many	TRBD2	TRBV11-2	CASSLAGTKNVQYF	TGTGCCAGCAGTTTAGCGGGGACCAAAAACGTTCAGTACTTC
TRBJ1-3	many	TRBD1	TRBV11-2	CASSLDQRQGGNTIYF	TGTGCCAGCAGCTTAGATCAAAGACAGGGAGGAAACACCATATATTTT
TRBJ2-2	many	-	TRBV27	CASRGSNTGELFF	TGTGCCAGCAGAGGCTCAAACACCGGGGAGCTGTTTTTT
TRBJ1-3	many	-	TRBV6-1	CASRRINGNTIYF	TGTGCCAGCCGCCGGATAAATGGAAACACCATATATTTT
TRBJ1-5	many	-	TRBV7-9	CASSLVADQPQHF	TGTGCCAGCAGCTTAGTAGCCGATCAGCCCCAGCATTTT
TRBJ1-2	many	TRBD1	TRBV6-1	CASRRTGGDYGYTF	TGTGCCAGCAGGAGGACAGGGGGCGACTATGGCTACACCTTC
TRBJ2-7	many	TRBD2	TRBV7-2	CASSSGLATYEQYF	TGTGCCAGCAGCTCGGGACTAGCTACCTACGAGCAGTACTTC
TRBJ2-7	many	TRBD1	TRBV4-1	CASSPEWTGSSYEQYF	TGCGCCAGCAGCCCCGAGTGGACAGGGTCCTCCTACGAGCAGTACTTC
TRBJ1-2	many	TRBD1	TRBV6-2/TRBV6-3	CASTPDRAAPQGYTF	TGTGCCAGCACTCCGGACAGGGCAGCCCCTCAGGGCTACACCTTC
TRBJ1-2	many	-	TRBV5-1	CASRFAVGPYGYTF	TGCGCCAGCAGATTCGCCGTCGGGCCATATGGCTACACCTTC
TRBJ1-1	once	-	TRBV6-1	CASRNGLNTEAFF	TGTGCCAGCAGGAACGGACTGAACACTGAAGCTTTCTTT
TRBJ1-2	many	-	TRBV9	CASSVAQYYGYTF	TGTGCCAGCAGCGTAGCCCAGTACTATGGCTACACCTTC
TRBJ1-1	-	-	TRBV6-5	CASSYSNRFTEAFF	TGTGCCAGCAGTTACTCAAATAGGTTTACTGAAGCTTTCTTT
TRBJ2-5	few	TRBD2	TRBV5-1	CASSFEGGETQYF	TGCGCCAGCAGCTTTGAGGGAGGGGAGACCCAGTACTTC
TRBJ2-3	many	-	TRBV7-8	CASSDQPRDTQYF	TGTGCCAGCAGCGACCAGCCCCGGGATACGCAGTATTTT
TRBJ1-2	many	-	TRBV9	CASSGAGDGGYTF	TGTGCCAGCAGCGGGGCAGGGGACGGTGGCTACACCTTC
TRBJ1-5	-	-	TRBV19	CASSKGFGQPQPF	TGTGCCAGTAGTAAAGGATTTGGACAGCCCCAGCCTTTC
TRBJ2-7	few	-	TRBV6-5	CASSLLGNEQYF	TGTGCCAGCAGCCTACTAGGTAACGAGCAGTACTTC
TRBJ1-1	many	-	TRBV19	CASSIEASMNTEAFF	TGTGCCAGTAGTATAGAGGCTTCCATGAACACTGAAGCTTTCTTT
TRBJ2-7	-	TRBD1	TRBV11-2	CASSIVDREVYF	TGTGCCAGCAGCATAGTGGACAGGGAGGTGTACTTC
TRBJ2-7	-	-	TRBV11-2	CASSLQSFEQYF	TGTGCCAGCAGCTTACAGAGCTTCGAGCAGTACTTC
TRBJ2-2	-	-	TRBV7-2	CASSKGTGELFF	TGTGCCAGCAGCAAAGGGACCGGGGAGCTGTTTTTT
TRBJ2-7	many	TRBD2	TRBV5-1	CASSLTLAESYEQYF	TGCGCCAGCAGCTTGACACTAGCGGAATCCTACGAGCAGTACTTC
TRBJ2-2	many	TRBD1	TRBV6-2/TRBV6-3	CASRRLGTGNTGELFF	TGTGCCAGCAGGCGCCTAGGGACAGGGAACACCGGGGAGCTGTTTTTT
TRBJ2-7	many	TRBD1	TRBV29-1	CSVDGQGSYEQYF	TGCAGCGTTGATGGACAGGGGTCCTACGAGCAGTACTTC
TRBJ2-5	-	TRBD2	TRBV28	CASSRTSGRTETQYF	TGTGCCAGCAGCCGGACTAGCGGGAGGACTGAGACCCAGTACTTC
TRBJ1-6	-	-	TRBV28	CASITGGSPLHF	TGTGCCAGCATTACCGGGGGGTCACCCCTCCACTTT
TRBJ1-2	many	-	TRBV30	CAWSVGGRRIYGYTF	TGTGCCTGGAGTGTAGGAGGCCGTCGGATCTATGGCTACACCTTC
TRBJ1-2	many	TRBD1	TRBV7-2	CASSFTRQGDGYTF	TGTGCCAGCAGCTTCACGCGACAGGGGGATGGCTACACCTTC
TRBJ2-7	many	TRBD2	TRBV6-5	CASSYSMGLDREQYF	TGTGCCAGCAGTTACTCGATGGGACTAGATCGTGAGCAGTACTTC
TRBJ2-7	many	-	TRBV29-1	CSVEVATFQGEQYF	TGCAGCGTTGAAGTTGCCACTTTTCAGGGCGAGCAGTACTTC
TRBJ2-4	few	-	TRBV3-1	CASSQPLLLAKNIQYF	TGTGCCAGCAGCCAACCGTTACTTCTAGCCAAAAACATTCAGTACTTC
TRBJ2-6	many	-	TRBV9	CASSTGSGANVLTF	TGTGCCAGCAGCACAGGGTCTGGGGCCAACGTCCTGACTTTC
TRBJ2-7	many	-	TRBV30	CAWSPRTASYEQYF	TGTGCCTGGAGCCCAAGGACAGCCTCCTACGAGCAGTACTTC
TRBJ1-6	many	TRBD1	TRBV7-6	CASSGRDRGFQSPLHF	TGTGCCAGCAGCGGCCGGGACAGGGGTTTCCAGTCACCCCTCCACTTT
TRBJ2-5	many	-	TRBV7-3	CASSQGGRGQETQYF	TGTGCCAGCAGCCAAGGCGGCAGAGGACAAGAGACCCAGTACTTC
TRBJ2-7	many	TRBD1	TRBV24-1	CAVGQGSSYEQYF	TGTGCCGTAGGACAGGGGAGCTCCTACGAGCAGTACTTC
TRBJ1-3	many	-	TRBV15	CATSRDHPRTVGNTIYF	TGTGCCACCAGCAGAGATCACCCCAGGACAGTTGGAAACACCATATATTTT
TRBJ2-7	many	-	TRBV4-2	CASSQGHAQSYEQYF	TGTGCCAGCAGCCAAGGGCACGCACAGTCCTACGAGCAGTACTTC
TRBJ1-6	-	-	TRBV30	CAWRQGRGSPLHF	TGTGCCTGGCGGCAGGGGCGAGGCTCACCCCTCCACTTT
TRBJ2-7	many	-	TRBV27	CASSLFSGQTYEQYF	TGTGCCAGCAGTTTATTTAGCGGACAGACCTACGAGCAGTACTTC
TRBJ1-6	many	-	TRBV4-2	CASRNPSDGITSPLHF	TGTGCCAGCAGAAATCCCTCGGACGGTATAACTTCACCCCTCCACTTT
TRBJ1-1	few	TRBD1	TRBV9	CASSVGTGGGNTEAFF	TGTGCCAGCAGCGTCGGAACAGGGGGCGGGAACACTGAAGCTTTCTTT
TRBJ2-5	many	-	TRBV7-2	CASSSQGTQETQYF	TGTGCCAGCAGCTCACAAGGGACGCAAGAGACCCAGTACTTC
TRBJ2-5	many	-	TRBV7-8	CASSLYLWETQYF	TGTGCCAGCAGCTTGTACCTGTGGGAAACCCAGTACTTC
TRBJ2-5	few	TRBD1	TRBV5-1	CASSLLAGTGSGETQYF	TGCGCCAGCAGCTTATTAGCCGGGACAGGGAGTGGAGAGACCCAGTACTTC
TRBJ2-7	-	TRBD1	TRBV12-3/TRBV12-4	CASSPGTGINEQYF	TGTGCCAGCAGTCCCGGGACAGGGATCAACGAGCAGTACTTC
TRBJ2-2	many	-	TRBV6-2/TRBV6-3	CASSYPRGRIGTGELFF	TGTGCCAGCAGTTACCCCAGGGGACGTATAGGTACCGGGGAGCTGTTTTTT